These T cell receptor beta chains were read from a single sample in a study of blood T cell repertoires in COVID-19. Profiled with immunoSEQ multiplex PCR; TCRdb holds only in-frame clones, not every one. The sample shows under 250,000 clones, over 70% of them seen only once. The sample comprised peripheral blood. The receptors originated from a man in his forties with active or convalescent COVID-19. CDR3s include the opening cysteine and the closing phenylalanine or tryptophan. A D gene is named only where the DNA matches it firmly. Size is omitted from some rows. Given values are once, few, many or a class for expanded clones.

. TRBJ1-1 few TRBV5-1 TGCGCCAGCAGCTTGGTTCCAGAGGTGACTGAAGCTTTCTTT CASSLVPEVTEAFF
TRBD1 TRBJ1-1 . TRBV12-3/TRBV12-4 TGTGCCAGCAGTACAGGGGGTACTGAAGCTTTCTTT CASSTGGTEAFF
TRBD1 TRBJ1-2 . TRBV6-2/TRBV6-3 TGTGCCAGCAGTTCCCAAGGGACAGGGGGTTATGGCTACACCTTC CASSSQGTGGYGYTF
. TRBJ2-7 few TRBV19 TGTGCCAGTAATCAGGCCCTGAGCTCCTACGAGCAGTACTTC CASNQALSSYEQYF
. TRBJ2-7 . TRBV27 TGTGCCAGCAGCCCTTCCGCGCCGAGCTACGAGCAGTACTTC CASSPSAPSYEQYF
. TRBJ1-2 . TRBV2 TGTGCCAGCAGGCCACAGGGTTACGGCTATGGCTACACCTTC CASRPQGYGYGYTF
. TRBJ1-4 . TRBV7-2 TGTGCCAGCAGCTTAGTAAGGCTAGGTGAAAAACTGTTTTTT CASSLVRLGEKLFF
. TRBJ1-3 . TRBV4-2 TGTGCCAGCAGCCAAGACCAGGGAAGTTTTGGAAACACCATATATTTT CASSQDQGSFGNTIYF
. TRBJ2-7 . TRBV18 TGTGCCAGCTCACCGATGGCGCCTAGCGAGTCCTACGAGCAGTACTTC CASSPMAPSESYEQYF
TRBD1 TRBJ1-5 . TRBV6-2/TRBV6-3 TGTGCCAGCAGTTATCCGACAGGGGGCCTCAGCAATCAGCCCCAGCATTTT CASSYPTGGLSNQPQHF
. TRBJ1-1 . TRBV11-2 TGTGCCAGCAGCTTAGCGACACTCCAGAACACTGAAGCTTTCTTT CASSLATLQNTEAFF
TRBD1 TRBJ1-2 . TRBV7-2 TGTGCCAGCAATAAAGACAGGGTAAACTATGGCTACACCTTC CASNKDRVNYGYTF
TRBD1 TRBJ1-1 . TRBV4-2 TGTGCCAGCAGCCAAGACCTGGACAGGAAAGCTTTCTTT CASSQDLDRKAFF
TRBD1 TRBJ1-5 few TRBV10-1 TGCGCCAGCAGTGAGCCCCACGGGGACAGGGGGCCTTTGTTTCAGCCCCAGCATTTT CASSEPHGDRGPLFQPQHF
TRBD1 TRBJ1-1 . TRBV7-2 TGTGCCAGCAGCTCGCGGACAGGGAACACTGAAGCTTTCTTT CASSSRTGNTEAFF
. TRBJ2-7 . TRBV18 TGTGCCAGCTCACCACCCATGCCCGGCGGCGAGCAGTACTTC CASSPPMPGGEQYF
TRBD2 TRBJ2-2 . TRBV11-3 TGTGCCAGCAGCCCCCGGACTAGCGGGGAGAACACCGGGGAGCTGTTTTTT CASSPRTSGENTGELFF
. TRBJ1-1 . TRBV5-1 TGCGCCAGCAGCTTGTCAGGTACTAACACTGAAGCTTTCTTT CASSLSGTNTEAFF
. TRBJ2-7 . TRBV29-1 TGCAGCGCGGCGGGGTTCTACGAGCAGTACTTC CSAAGFYEQYF
TRBD1 TRBJ1-1 . TRBV7-9 TGTGCCAGCAGCGATGGACAGGGGGCCGGTGACACTGAAGCTTTCTTT CASSDGQGAGDTEAFF
. TRBJ2-1 . TRBV5-1 TGCGCCACGGGGGTTCAAGGGGCCTACAATGAGCAGTTCTTC CATGVQGAYNEQFF
TRBD1 TRBJ2-5 once TRBV6-5 TGTGCCAGCAACCGTGCCGGACAGGGGTCGGAGACCCAGTACTTC CASNRAGQGSETQYF
. TRBJ2-7 . TRBV12-3/TRBV12-4 TGTGCCAGCAGTGAGGGGGTTGGGATCGAGCAGTACTTC CASSEGVGIEQYF
TRBD1 TRBJ1-2 few TRBV10-2 TGCGCCAGCAGTGCCCGGACAGGGCGCCTCGATGGCTACACCTTC CASSARTGRLDGYTF
. TRBJ1-5 once TRBV7-9 TGTGCCAGCAGCTTGGACGTAGTAGCGCAGCCCCAGCATTTT CASSLDVVAQPQHF
. TRBJ1-2 once TRBV28 TGTGCCAGCAGTCAAAACACAGGGTTTACTAACTATGGCTACACCTTC CASSQNTGFTNYGYTF
. TRBJ1-1 . TRBV6-2/TRBV6-3 TGTGCCAGCAGTTTCGATGCTAAAACGAGGAACACTGAAGCTTTCTTT CASSFDAKTRNTEAFF
. TRBJ1-2 once TRBV1 TGCACCAGCAGCCAAGATCGGCCCGGGGTCTATGGCTACACCTTC CTSSQDRPGVYGYTF
TRBD1 TRBJ1-2 . TRBV6-6 TGTGCCAGCAGTTCCGGGACAGGGGGATACTATGGCTACACCTTC CASSSGTGGYYGYTF
. TRBJ2-1 . TRBV11-2 TGTGCCAGCAGCTTAGTACAGGCCCGCTCCTACAATGAGCAGTTCTTC CASSLVQARSYNEQFF
TRBD1 TRBJ1-2 . TRBV19 TGTGCCAGTAGCGGACAGGGCGTCTATGGCTACACCTTC CASSGQGVYGYTF
TRBD2 TRBJ2-7 . TRBV4-2 TGTGCCAGCAGCCTCGGGGGGAGCTACGAGCAGTACTTC CASSLGGSYEQYF
. TRBJ1-2 . TRBV5-1 TGCGCCAGCACGGCGACAGACTTAGGCTACACCTTC CASTATDLGYTF
. TRBJ2-7 . TRBV27 TGTGCCAGCAGTTTATCTTCAGGGATGGGAACCTACGAGCAGTACTTC CASSLSSGMGTYEQYF
. TRBJ1-6 . TRBV7-2 TGTGCCAGCAGCTTAGATTTCAGGGTATACAATTCACCCCTCCACTTT CASSLDFRVYNSPLHF
. TRBJ2-2 few TRBV2 TGTGCCAGCAGTGAAGCGAGGTGGGGAGCCGGGGAGCTGTTTTTT CASSEARWGAGELFF
. TRBJ1-5 . TRBV30 TGTGCCTGTAGAGTCCTCCCAAATCAGCCCCAGCATTTT CACRVLPNQPQHF
. TRBJ1-5 . TRBV5-1 TGCGCCAGCAGCTTAAGGGGAGGGCCGGGGCAGCCCCAGCATTTT CASSLRGGPGQPQHF
TRBD1 TRBJ1-3 once TRBV9 TGTGCCAGCAGCGTTAGAACAGGGGGTTTCAACTCTGGAAACACCATATATTTT CASSVRTGGFNSGNTIYF
. TRBJ2-2 . TRBV4-3 TGCGCCAGCAGTTTTTACCGTAATCTAAACACCGGGGAGCTGTTTTTT CASSFYRNLNTGELFF
. TRBJ1-5 . TRBV29-1 TGCAGCGCCAGGGATAATAGCAATCAGCCCCAGCATTTT CSARDNSNQPQHF
. TRBJ1-1 . TRBV6-5 TGTGCCACACACGGGGAAGTTTACACTGAAGCTTTCTTT CATHGEVYTEAFF
. TRBJ2-7 . TRBV10-3 TGTGCCATCAGTGAGTCGACTAGCTACGAGCAGTACTTC CAISESTSYEQYF
. TRBJ2-3 . TRBV6-1 TGTGCCAGCAGTGAGCGGGGACCCCCCACAGATACGCAGTATTTT CASSERGPPTDTQYF
. TRBJ1-3 . TRBV4-3 TGCGCCAGCAGCCTAGACAGGACTGGAAACACCATATATTTT CASSLDRTGNTIYF
. TRBJ2-1 . TRBV9 TGTGCCAGCAGCGTAGAGGGGGGAGGGCCGTGGAATGAGCAGTTCTTC CASSVEGGGPWNEQFF